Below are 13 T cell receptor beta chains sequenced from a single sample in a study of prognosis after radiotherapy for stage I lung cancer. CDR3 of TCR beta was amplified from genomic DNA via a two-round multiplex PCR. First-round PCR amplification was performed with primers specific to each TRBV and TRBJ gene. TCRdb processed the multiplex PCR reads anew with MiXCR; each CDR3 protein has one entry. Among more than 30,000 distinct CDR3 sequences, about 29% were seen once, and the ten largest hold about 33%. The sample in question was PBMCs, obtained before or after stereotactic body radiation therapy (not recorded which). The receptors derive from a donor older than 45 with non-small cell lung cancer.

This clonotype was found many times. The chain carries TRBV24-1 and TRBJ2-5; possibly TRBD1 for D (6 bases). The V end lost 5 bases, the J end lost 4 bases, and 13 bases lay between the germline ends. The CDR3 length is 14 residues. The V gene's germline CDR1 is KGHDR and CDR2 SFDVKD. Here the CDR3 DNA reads TGTGCCACCAGTGTCGCAGGGGCGGGAGAGACCCAGTACTTC. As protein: CATSVAGAGETQYF.

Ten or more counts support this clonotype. CDR3 loop: CAISEGKGFSYTF. CDR3 DNA sequence: TGTGCCATCAGTGAGGGAAAAGGGTTTAGCTACACCTTC. The J gene is TRBJ1-2, the V gene TRBV10-3; no reliable D call. Deletions cut 2 bases from V and 9 bases from J, with 13 bases between. This CDR3 has 13 amino acids. Germline CDR1 and CDR2: ENHRY and SYGVKD.

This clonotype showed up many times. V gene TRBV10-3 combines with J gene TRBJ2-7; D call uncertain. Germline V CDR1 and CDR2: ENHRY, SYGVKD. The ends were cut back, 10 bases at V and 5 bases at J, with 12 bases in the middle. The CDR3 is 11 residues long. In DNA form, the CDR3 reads TGTGCCACCGCCGTAGGGCACGAGCAGTACTTC. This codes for CATAVGHEQYF.

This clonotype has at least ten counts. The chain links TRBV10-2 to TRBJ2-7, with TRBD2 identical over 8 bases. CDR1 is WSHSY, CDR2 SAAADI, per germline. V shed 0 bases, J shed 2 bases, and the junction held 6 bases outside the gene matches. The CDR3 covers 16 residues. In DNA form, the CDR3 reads TGCGCCAGCAGTGAGTCGACAGCGGGGGCCGCCTACGAGCAGTACTTC. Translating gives CASSESTAGAAYEQYF.

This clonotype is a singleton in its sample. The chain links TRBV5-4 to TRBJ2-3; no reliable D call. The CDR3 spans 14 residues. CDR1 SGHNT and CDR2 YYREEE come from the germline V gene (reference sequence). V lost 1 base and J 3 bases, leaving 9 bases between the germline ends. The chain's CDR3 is CASSLSSRTDTQYF. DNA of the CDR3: TGTGCCAGCAGCTTGTCAAGTCGGACAGATACGCAGTATTTT.

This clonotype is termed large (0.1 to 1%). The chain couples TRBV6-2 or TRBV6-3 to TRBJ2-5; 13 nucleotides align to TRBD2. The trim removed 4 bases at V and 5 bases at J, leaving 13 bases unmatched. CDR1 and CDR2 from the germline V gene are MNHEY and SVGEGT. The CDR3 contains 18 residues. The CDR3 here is CASSSGRAGTSGMETQYF. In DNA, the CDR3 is TGTGCCAGCAGTTCGGGCCGAGCCGGGACTAGCGGGATGGAGACCCAGTACTTC.

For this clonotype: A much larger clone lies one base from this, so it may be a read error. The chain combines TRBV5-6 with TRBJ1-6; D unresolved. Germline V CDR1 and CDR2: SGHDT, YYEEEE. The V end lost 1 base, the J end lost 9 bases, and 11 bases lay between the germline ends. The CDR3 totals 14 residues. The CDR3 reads CASSLPAVASPLHF. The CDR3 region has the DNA TGTGCCAGCAGCTTGCCCGCCGTCGCTTCACCCCTCCACTTT.

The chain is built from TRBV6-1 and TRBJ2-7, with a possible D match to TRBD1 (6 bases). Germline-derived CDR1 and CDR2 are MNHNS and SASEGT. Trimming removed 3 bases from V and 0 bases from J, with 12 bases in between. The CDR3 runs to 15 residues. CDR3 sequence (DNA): TGTGCCAGCAGTGAGTTCCAGGGGCCCTCCTACGAGCAGTACGTC. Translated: CASSEFQGPSYEQYV.

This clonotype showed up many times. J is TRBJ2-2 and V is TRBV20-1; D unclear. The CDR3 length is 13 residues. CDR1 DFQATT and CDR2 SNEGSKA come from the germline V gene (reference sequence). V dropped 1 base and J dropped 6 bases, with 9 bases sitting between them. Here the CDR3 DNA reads TGCAGTGCTAGAGGGAGAAGTTCCGGGGAGCTGTTTTTT. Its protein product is CSARGRSSGELFF.

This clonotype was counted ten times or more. The CDR3 DNA is TGCAGCTTTGGGAGCGTCTCCTACAATGAGCAGTTCTTC. The encoded protein is CSFGSVSYNEQFF. The chain couples TRBV29-1 to TRBJ2-1; tentative D call: TRBD2 (5 bases). Per germline, CDR1 SQVTM and CDR2 ANQGSEA. Trimming pared 8 bases from V and 0 bases from J, leaving 11 bases between. The CDR3 is made up of 13 amino acids.

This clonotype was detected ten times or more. The DNA for the CDR3 is TGTGCCAGCAGTGGGGGGCGGGGGGGAGAATGGGAAAAACTGTTTTTT. Protein: CASSGGRGGEWEKLFF. The rearrangement joins TRBV2 to TRBJ1-4, with D possibly matching TRBD1 (6 bases). Germline CDR1 and CDR2: SNHLY and FYNNEI. This CDR3 contains 16 residues. Trimming cost V 4 bases and J 8 bases, with 20 bases left between them.

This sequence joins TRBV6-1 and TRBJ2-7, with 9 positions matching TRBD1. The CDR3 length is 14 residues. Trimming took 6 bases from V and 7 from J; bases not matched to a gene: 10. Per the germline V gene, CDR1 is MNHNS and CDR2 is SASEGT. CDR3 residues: CASRETGGREEQYF. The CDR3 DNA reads TGTGCCAGCAGGGAGACAGGGGGAAGGGAAGAGCAGTACTTC.

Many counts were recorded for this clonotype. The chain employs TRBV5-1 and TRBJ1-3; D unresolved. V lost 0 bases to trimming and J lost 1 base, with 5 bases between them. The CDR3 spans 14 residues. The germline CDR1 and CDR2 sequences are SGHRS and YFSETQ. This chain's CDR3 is CASSLAGSGNTIYF. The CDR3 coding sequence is TGCGCCAGCAGCTTGGCGGGATCTGGAAACACCATATATTTT.